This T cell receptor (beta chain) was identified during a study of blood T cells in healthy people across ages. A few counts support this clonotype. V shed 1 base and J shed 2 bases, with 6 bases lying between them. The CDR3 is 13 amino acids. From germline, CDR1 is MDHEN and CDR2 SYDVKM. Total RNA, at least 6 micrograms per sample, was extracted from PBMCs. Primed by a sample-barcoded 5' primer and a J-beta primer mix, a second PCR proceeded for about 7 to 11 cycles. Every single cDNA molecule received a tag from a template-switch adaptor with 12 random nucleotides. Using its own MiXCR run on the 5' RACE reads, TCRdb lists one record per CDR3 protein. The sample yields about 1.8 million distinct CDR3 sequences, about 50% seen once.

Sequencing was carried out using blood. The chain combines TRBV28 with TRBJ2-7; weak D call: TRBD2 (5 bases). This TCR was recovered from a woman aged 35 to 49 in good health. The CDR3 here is CASSLFGTYEQYF. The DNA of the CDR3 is TGTGCCAGCAGTTTATTCGGGACCTACGAGCAGTACTTC.